What follows are 15 T cell receptor beta chains derived from one specimen sequenced in a study of CD8+CD57+ T cells in acquired aplastic anemia. Findings and limits, study-wide: Relative to total CD4+ and CD8+ pools, CD8+CD57+ cells had lower diversity in patients.

Genomic DNA provided the template from which TCR beta VDJ and CDR3 profiles were obtained. TCRdb redid the calling of the reads with MiXCR, one entry per CDR3 protein. In the table there are around 21,000 distinct CDR3 sequences, approximately 39% of which are singletons. Patients included in sequencing had previously demonstrated CD8+CD57+ cell expansion by flow cytometry. No cognate antigen is known for these TCRs. Sequenced material: CD8+CD57+ T cells sorted from PBMCs. Documented subset: bead-enriched CD8+CD57+ effector memory T cells from SAA patients. The receptors were gathered from a human donor with aplastic anemia.

This clonotype was detected a few times. This chain connects TRBV20-1 to TRBJ1-5, with 8 bases fitting TRBD1. The germline gives CDR1 DFQATT, CDR2 SNEGSKA (reference sequence). This CDR3 is 14 amino acids long. Losses at the gene ends were 6 bases for V and 1 base for J; bases not matched to a gene: 5. The CDR3 DNA reads as TGCAGTGCCGCCAGGGGGCCAAGCAATCAGCCCCAGCATTTT. Translating it yields CSAARGPSNQPQHF.

In regard to this clonotype: A much larger clone is a single base away; this may be a read error. This chain joins TRBV7-2 and TRBJ2-3; no firm D call. There are 11 residues in the CDR3. The V gene's germline CDR1 is SGHTA and CDR2 FQGNSA. In DNA form, the CDR3 reads TGTGTCAGCAGCTTGAGAGATACGCAGTATTTT. Its translation: CVSSLRDTQYF.

In its sample, this clonotype was seen many times. V is TRBV5-5 and J is TRBJ2-1; no reliable D call. Germline V CDR1 and CDR2: SGHKS, YYEKEE (reference sequence). The V end was cut by 4 bases, the J end by 6 bases, with 8 bases between. This CDR3 spans 12 amino acids. The CDR3 DNA is TGTGCCAGCAGCATGGTAGGCAATGAGCAGTTCTTC. It codes for CASSMVGNEQFF.

The rearrangement uses TRBV10-2 and TRBJ2-1; weak D call: TRBD1 (5 bases). The germline V and J ends were trimmed by 2 bases and 7 bases, with 18 bases remaining between them. The CDR3 consists of 16 residues. The germline V gene has CDR1 WSHSY and CDR2 SAAADI. The CDR3 spells CASSEILDSDPNEQFF. In DNA form, the CDR3 reads TGCGCCAGCAGTGAGATTCTAGACAGCGACCCTAATGAGCAGTTCTTC.

The J gene is TRBJ2-7, the V gene TRBV5-6; D uncertain. From germline, CDR1 is SGHDT and CDR2 YYEEEE. The ends were cut back, 1 base at V and 4 bases at J, with 12 bases in the middle. The length of the CDR3 is 14 residues. In DNA, the CDR3 is TGTGCCAGCAGCTTGTTGGTTCGGAGTTACGAGCAGTACTTC. It codes for CASSLLVRSYEQYF.

The chain is built from TRBV13 and TRBJ2-7; TRBD1 matches 9 bases. The CDR3 spans 15 residues. The ends lost 5 bases at V and 4 bases at J; junction bases unmatched: 9. Germline lookup yields CDR1 PRHDT and CDR2 FYEKMQ (reference sequence). CDR3 residues: CASSHPTGGVYEQYF. The CDR3 nucleotides read TGTGCCAGCAGCCACCCCACAGGGGGCGTTTACGAGCAGTACTTC. Variable domain in full (rest from reference TRBV13 and TRBJ2-7): AAGVIQSPRHLIKEKRETATLKCYPIPRHDTVYWYQQGPGQDPQFLISFYEKMQSDKGSIPDRFSAQQFSDYHSELNMSSLELGDSALYFCASSHPTGGVYEQYFGPGTRLTVT.

The chain carries TRBV10-3 and TRBJ1-1; D is possibly TRBD1 (6 bases). Germline CDR1 ENHRY, CDR2 SYGVKD. This CDR3 region has 14 residues. Deletions cut 7 bases from V and 4 bases from J, with 16 bases between. Here the CDR3 reads CAINEQGQGTEAFF. The CDR3 bases are TGTGCCATCAATGAACAGGGACAAGGCACTGAAGCTTTCTTT.

In the case of this clonotype: Sequence at one end of the junction differs from germline and may be a read error. The V and J genes are TRBV7-9 and TRBJ2-3; D remains ambiguous. Germline loops: CDR1 SEHNR, CDR2 FQNEAQ (reference sequence). CDR3 length: 13 amino acids. CDR3 loop: CASSFTVVVTQCF. Written as DNA, the CDR3 is TGTGCCAGCAGCTTCACCGTTGTGGTTACGCAGTGTTTT.

The genes are TRBV3-1 and TRBJ2-2; D is possibly TRBD2 (5 bases). The V gene's germline CDR1 is LGHDT and CDR2 YNNKEL (reference sequence). The V end lost 1 base, the J end lost 5 bases, and 8 bases lay between the germline ends. The CDR3 runs to 14 residues. CDR3 region: CASSQAPGTGELFF. CDR3 in DNA: TGTGCCAGCAGCCAAGCCCCGGGGACCGGGGAGCTGTTTTTT.

This clonotype was picked up one time. The chain joins TRBV5-1 to TRBJ2-1; 7 positions match TRBD1. With V trimmed by 0 bases and J by 1 base, 1 base remained unmatched. This CDR3 has 15 residues. The germline V gene encodes CDR1 SGHRS and CDR2 YFSETQ. In nucleotides, the CDR3 is TGCGCCAGCAGCTTGGAGGGGGCTTCCTACAATGAGCAGTTCTTC. This encodes CASSLEGASYNEQFF.

This chain links TRBV10-2 with TRBJ2-7; no definite D call. CDR3 length: 15 amino acids. Germline-derived CDR1 and CDR2 are WSHSY and SAAADI. V shed 6 bases and J shed 3 bases, with 18 bases lying between them. The CDR3 region is CASSGTDLHFYEQYF. The DNA for the CDR3 is TGCGCCAGCAGCGGAACGGACCTGCATTTCTACGAGCAGTACTTC.

The V call is TRBV7-6, the J call TRBJ2-3, with D perhaps matching TRBD1 (5 bases). Germline V gene lookup returns CDR1 SGHVS and CDR2 FNYEAQ. The CDR3 is 15 amino acids. The V end was cut by 1 base, the J end by 6 bases, with 14 bases between. The CDR3 here is CASSLEPQQGDTQYF. The DNA of the CDR3 is TGTGCCAGCAGCTTAGAACCTCAGCAGGGCGATACGCAGTATTTT. Full variable domain (rest looked up from reference TRBV7-6 and TRBJ2-3): GAGVSQSPRYKVTKRGQDVALRCDPISGHVSLYWYRQALGQGPEFLTYFNYEAQQDKSGLPNDRFSAERPEGSISTLTIQRTEQRDSAMYRCASSLEPQQGDTQYFGPGTRLTVL.

V is TRBV5-1 and J is TRBJ2-7; tentative D call: TRBD2 (6 bases). V was clipped by 4 bases and J by 6 bases, with 17 bases between them. The CDR3 runs to 14 residues. Germline CDR1 and CDR2: SGHRS and YFSETQ. The CDR3 is CASSPTAGRGEQYF. CDR3 DNA sequence: TGCGCCAGCAGCCCCACTGCGGGACGAGGCGAGCAGTACTTC.

The CDR3 sequence is CAEKQGSGYTF. For the CDR3, the DNA is TGTGCCGAAAAACAGGGATCTGGCTACACCTTC. This chain joins TRBV2 and TRBJ1-2; perhaps TRBD1 as D (6 bases). The CDR3 runs 11 residues. Trimming shortened V by 11 bases and J by 7 bases, and 14 bases separated the two germline ends. Per the germline V gene, CDR1 is SNHLY and CDR2 is FYNNEI.

This clonotype was detected ten times or more. This chain links TRBV20-1 with TRBJ1-5; 7 positions agree with TRBD1. CDR3 length: 12 residues. Germline V gene data show CDR1 as DFQATT and CDR2 as SNEGSKA (reference sequence). V dropped 2 bases and J dropped 9; count of bases not matched to a gene: 4. CDR3 protein: CSARRQGRPQHF. The CDR3 nucleotides read TGCAGTGCTAGAAGACAGGGACGGCCCCAGCATTTT.